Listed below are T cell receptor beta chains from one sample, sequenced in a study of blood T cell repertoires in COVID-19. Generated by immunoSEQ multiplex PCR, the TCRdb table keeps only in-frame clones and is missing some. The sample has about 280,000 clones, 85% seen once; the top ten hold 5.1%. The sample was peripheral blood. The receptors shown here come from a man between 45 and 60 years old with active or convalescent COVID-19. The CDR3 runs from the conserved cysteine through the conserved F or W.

CASTGGLAASYEQYF	TRBV2	TRBJ2-7
CASSYSTLGLDRAFF	TRBV6-7	TRBJ1-1
CASSQRQGRDEQYF	TRBV5-4	TRBJ2-7
CASSSQASSYEQYF	TRBV19	TRBJ2-7
CASTPTGGYGYTF	TRBV30	TRBJ1-2
CASSLDPGQANEQYF	TRBV5-1	TRBJ2-7
CASRTGGANEKLFF	TRBV2	TRBJ1-4
CASSQERVRRVEKLFF	TRBV3-1/TRBV3-2	TRBJ1-4
CASSSGTGAYSNQPQHF	TRBV27	TRBJ1-5
CASSIGGGAGSQPQHF	TRBV19	TRBJ1-5
CASSLGAGIDYEQYF	TRBV5-6	TRBJ2-7
CAWSVLRGGNGYTF	TRBV30	TRBJ1-2